This is a list of T cell receptor beta chains from one sample in a study of blood T cell repertoires in COVID-19. Clones were sequenced by immunoSEQ multiplex PCR, and TCRdb holds only the in-frame ones, with some missing. In the table there are around 200,000 clones, around 79% of which are singletons. Sequencing input: peripheral blood. Receptor source: a man between 45 and 60 years old who had recovered from COVID-19. CDR3s leave out the opening cysteine and the closing phenylalanine or tryptophan.

j_call: TRBJ2-4; v_call: TRBV6-4; cdr3_aa: ASRATRDNIAKNIQY
j_call: TRBJ1-4; v_call: TRBV10-2; cdr3_aa: ASSEQGVGEKLF
j_call: TRBJ1-1; v_call: TRBV19; cdr3_aa: ASSIGRGTEAF
j_call: TRBJ1-2; v_call: TRBV28; cdr3_aa: ASRPAGAQGHRDYGYT
j_call: TRBJ1-4; v_call: TRBV12-3/TRBV12-4; cdr3_aa: ASRSDGVKRLF
j_call: TRBJ2-1; v_call: TRBV7-8; cdr3_aa: ASSRNGGGLAVNEQF
j_call: TRBJ2-6; v_call: TRBV19; cdr3_aa: ASTPDRITGANVLT
j_call: TRBJ2-1; v_call: TRBV7-8; cdr3_aa: ASSSPGTGHNEQF
j_call: TRBJ2-1; v_call: TRBV11-2; cdr3_aa: ASSLQEGLSQF
j_call: TRBJ1-4; v_call: TRBV18; cdr3_aa: ASSLPGYGEKLF
j_call: TRBJ2-3; v_call: TRBV5-1; cdr3_aa: ASSIQPGQVITDTQY
j_call: TRBJ1-5; v_call: TRBV19; cdr3_aa: ASSQRARSNQPQH
j_call: TRBJ2-7; v_call: TRBV6-4; cdr3_aa: ASSLGMCHEQY
j_call: TRBJ1-2; v_call: TRBV19; cdr3_aa: ASSIGYRDRKNYGYT
j_call: TRBJ2-1; v_call: TRBV24-1; cdr3_aa: ATSVASGSNEQF
j_call: TRBJ2-7; v_call: TRBV7-6; cdr3_aa: ASSRTSGAPYEQY
j_call: TRBJ2-7; v_call: TRBV6-2/TRBV6-3; cdr3_aa: ASSRAPRSGGYEQY
j_call: TRBJ1-3; v_call: TRBV3-1/TRBV3-2; cdr3_aa: ASSQANSGNTIY
j_call: TRBJ1-1; v_call: TRBV6-6; cdr3_aa: ASTSERLNTEAF
j_call: TRBJ2-1; v_call: TRBV30; cdr3_aa: AWSGSRNEQF
j_call: TRBJ2-6; v_call: TRBV2; cdr3_aa: ASSGTGSGANVLT
j_call: TRBJ2-1; v_call: TRBV7-9; cdr3_aa: ASSLTSLGSNEQF
j_call: TRBJ1-2; v_call: TRBV25-1; cdr3_aa: ASTRTDNNYGYT
j_call: TRBJ2-1; v_call: TRBV7-9; cdr3_aa: ASSHRVGYPYNEQF
j_call: TRBJ2-3; v_call: TRBV19; cdr3_aa: ASNPLPGQLTDTQY
j_call: TRBJ2-1; v_call: TRBV7-9; cdr3_aa: ASSLAFRIGTSLLNEQF
j_call: TRBJ1-6; v_call: TRBV3-1/TRBV3-2; cdr3_aa: ASIARGLDSPLH
j_call: TRBJ2-3; v_call: TRBV7-2; cdr3_aa: ASSLMAGEIDTQY
j_call: TRBJ2-5; v_call: TRBV24-1; cdr3_aa: ATSASGQETQY
j_call: TRBJ2-7; v_call: TRBV5-1; cdr3_aa: ASSLLTGSLNEQY
j_call: TRBJ1-2; v_call: TRBV10-3; cdr3_aa: AISESSSGYRDGYT
j_call: TRBJ2-3; v_call: TRBV28; cdr3_aa: ASSSYGTDSTDTQY
j_call: TRBJ2-2; v_call: TRBV2; cdr3_aa: ASKLAGGRGGELF
j_call: TRBJ1-4; v_call: TRBV28; cdr3_aa: ASGTYHRGSEKLF
j_call: TRBJ1-6; v_call: TRBV10-3; cdr3_aa: AISESPSSYNSPLH
j_call: TRBJ2-7; v_call: TRBV19; cdr3_aa: ASSIGQQVAYEQY
j_call: TRBJ2-3; v_call: TRBV5-6; cdr3_aa: ASSPFMRDTQY
j_call: TRBJ2-7; v_call: TRBV4-1; cdr3_aa: ASSQGQGSYEQY
j_call: TRBJ1-6; v_call: TRBV12-3/TRBV12-4; cdr3_aa: ASSPTGTSPLH
j_call: TRBJ1-3; v_call: TRBV15; cdr3_aa: ATSRDLIQGNTIY